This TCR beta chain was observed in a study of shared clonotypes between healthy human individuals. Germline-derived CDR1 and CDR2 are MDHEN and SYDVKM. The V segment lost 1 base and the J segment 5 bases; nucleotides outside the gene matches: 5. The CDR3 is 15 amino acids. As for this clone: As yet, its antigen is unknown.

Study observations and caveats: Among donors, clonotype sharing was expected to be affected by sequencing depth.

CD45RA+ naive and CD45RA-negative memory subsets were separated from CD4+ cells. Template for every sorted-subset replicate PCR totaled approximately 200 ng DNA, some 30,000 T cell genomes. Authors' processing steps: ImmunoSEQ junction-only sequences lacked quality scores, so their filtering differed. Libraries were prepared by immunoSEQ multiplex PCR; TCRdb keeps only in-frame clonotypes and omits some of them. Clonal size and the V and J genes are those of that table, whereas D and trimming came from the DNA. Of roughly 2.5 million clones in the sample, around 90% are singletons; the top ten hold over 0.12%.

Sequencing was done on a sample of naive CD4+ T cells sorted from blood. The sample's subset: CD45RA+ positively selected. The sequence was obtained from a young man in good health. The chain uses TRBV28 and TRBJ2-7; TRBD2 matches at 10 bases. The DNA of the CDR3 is TGTGCCAGCAGTTTATTGGCTAGCGGGAGCCACGAGCAGTACTTC. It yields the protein CASSLLASGSHEQYF.